These 23 T cell receptor beta chains came from one sample sequenced in a study of technical replicates of blood from a handful of donors. Clones were read by immunoSEQ multiplex PCR, and TCRdb kept only the in-frame ones, dropping some. The sample lists under 95,000 clones; roughly 96% were seen once. The specimen sequenced was T cells isolated from PBMCs. The source of these receptors is a human donor in good health.

The CDR3 reads CASSLGPPVSNEQYF. CDR3 sequence (DNA): TGCGCCAGCAGCCTGGGCCCGCCCGTATCGAACGAGCAGTACTTC. The V and J genes are TRBV4-1 and TRBJ2-7; no reliable D call. Germline lookup yields CDR1 MGHRA and CDR2 YSYEKL. Trimming took 4 bases from V and 5 from J, leaving 18 bases between them. The CDR3 is made up of 15 amino acids.

The J gene is TRBJ2-3, the V gene TRBV29-1, with 8 bases fitting TRBD2. This CDR3 is built from 16 residues. Trimming took 6 bases from V and 1 from J; bases not matched to a gene: 12. In germline, CDR1 is SQVTM, CDR2 ANQGSEA. CDR3 DNA: TGCAGCGTGCGCACTAGCGGAAGGGGGGGCACAGATACGCAGTATTTT. The encoded protein is CSVRTSGRGGTDTQYF.

V and J are TRBV5-1 and TRBJ2-2, with TRBD2 matching 14 bases. The length of the CDR3 is 17 residues. Germline trimming cut 2 bases from V and 5 bases from J; bases unmatched to any gene: 5. Germline V gene data show CDR1 as SGHRS and CDR2 as YFSETQ. The CDR3 region has the DNA TGCGCCAGCAGCTTAGGGACTAGCGGGAGCTGGACCGGGGAGCTGTTTTTT. This encodes CASSLGTSGSWTGELFF.

The chain joins TRBV28 to TRBJ1-1; D remains ambiguous. This CDR3 is 15 amino acids long. The V gene lost 2 bases and the J gene lost 1 base, with 11 bases spanning the gap. Per the germline V gene, CDR1 is MDHEN and CDR2 is SYDVKM. CDR3 in DNA: TGTGCCAGCAGTTTAGCTTTAGTGTCGAACACTGAAGCTTTCTTT. It specifies CASSLALVSNTEAFF.

J is TRBJ2-2 and V is TRBV5-4; TRBD1 aligns across 8 bases. Germline V lookup: CDR1 SGHNT, CDR2 YYREEE (reference sequence). The CDR3 runs to 16 residues. Trimming cost V 4 bases and J 5 bases; bases outside gene matches: 10. CDR3 loop: CASSPPDREMTGELFF. CDR3 DNA sequence: TGTGCCAGCAGCCCACCGGACAGGGAAATGACCGGGGAGCTGTTTTTT.

The chain uses TRBV5-1 and TRBJ1-1; 8 nucleotides line up with TRBD1. The V gene end was trimmed by 5 bases and the J gene end by 7 bases; junction bases not matched to a gene: 7. The CDR3 runs to 13 residues. The germline V gene encodes CDR1 SGHRS and CDR2 YFSETQ. In DNA, the CDR3 is TGCGCCAGCAGAGTGGACAGGGCGAATGAAGCTTTCTTT. Its protein product is CASRVDRANEAFF. Full variable domain (missing parts from reference TRBV5-1 and TRBJ1-1): KAGVTQTPRYLIKTRGQQVTLSCSPISGHRSVSWYQQTPGQGLQFLFEYFSETQRNKGNFPGRFSGRQFSNSRSEMNVSTLELGDSALYLCASRVDRANEAFFGQGTRLTVV.

The DNA for the CDR3 is TGTGCCAGCAGTTTGTATCGCACAGGCTCGACTGAAGCTTTCTTT. Protein: CASSLYRTGSTEAFF. The V and J genes are TRBV13 and TRBJ1-1; D possibly corresponds to TRBD1 (5 bases). With 6 bases removed from V and 5 bases from J, the gap between germline ends came to 19 bases. This CDR3 comprises 15 residues. CDR1 PRHDT and CDR2 FYEKMQ come from the germline V gene (reference sequence).

This chain links TRBV28 with TRBJ2-3, with a tentative D call TRBD1 (5 bases). This CDR3 contains 15 residues. The V and J ends lost 2 bases and 2 bases respectively, with 11 bases between them. Germline CDR1 is MDHEN and CDR2 is SYDVKM. CDR3 protein: CASSLTGYNTDTQYF. The CDR3 DNA reads as TGTGCCAGCAGTTTAACAGGTTATAACACAGATACGCAGTATTTT.

The rearrangement links TRBV5-1 to TRBJ2-1; a weak D match, TRBD1 (5 bases). V was cut by 4 bases and J by 12 bases, with 14 bases left in between. Germline values: CDR1 SGHRS, CDR2 YFSETQ. The CDR3 extends over 12 amino acids. The CDR3 DNA reads as TGCGCCAGCAGCGTGGGTGGGCAGGGGCAGTTCTTC. This sequence encodes CASSVGGQGQFF.

The chain couples TRBV25-1 to TRBJ2-7; 7 positions agree with TRBD1. Trimming took 5 bases from V and 3 from J; bases not matched to a gene: 7. Germline V gene sequence: CDR1 MGHDK, CDR2 SYGVNS. The CDR3 covers 14 residues. The CDR3 sequence is CASSLNRDSYEQYF. DNA for the CDR3: TGTGCCAGCAGTTTAAACCGGGACAGCTACGAGCAGTACTTC.

V usage is TRBV9 and J usage is TRBJ2-7, with 8 bases identical to TRBD1. Germline CDR1 and CDR2: SGDLS and YYNGEE. CDR3 length equals 14 residues. The V gene end was trimmed by 4 bases and the J gene end by 7 bases; junction bases not matched to a gene: 10. The CDR3 loop reads CASSIGQGGQEQYF. The CDR3 nucleotides are TGTGCCAGCAGCATAGGACAGGGAGGACAGGAGCAGTACTTC.

This chain connects TRBV10-3 to TRBJ2-7; a weak D match, TRBD1 (7 bases). The CDR3 is 15 amino acids. CDR1 is ENHRY and CDR2 is SYGVKD in the germline V gene. The V end was cut by 6 bases, the J end by 2 bases, with 17 bases between. The CDR3 DNA sequence: TGTGCCATCAGAGAACAGACAGGGAGGACCTACGAGCAGTACTTC. Protein: CAIREQTGRTYEQYF.

This rearrangement joins TRBV19 to TRBJ2-7, with 12 bases lining up with TRBD1. V gave up 3 bases and J gave up 4 bases; unmatched junction bases: 13. Germline CDR1 LNHDA, CDR2 SQIVND (reference sequence). The CDR3 spans 18 residues. This CDR3 reads CASSMEGSGTGGMYEQYF. CDR3 nucleotides: TGTGCCAGTAGTATGGAAGGCTCAGGGACAGGGGGCATGTACGAGCAGTACTTC.

This clone was counted a single time. The V gene is TRBV19, the J gene TRBJ2-7, with a possible D match to TRBD1 (5 bases). The germline V gene encodes CDR1 LNHDA and CDR2 SQIVND (reference sequence). V was cut by 0 bases and J by 2 bases, with 14 bases left in between. This CDR3 has 16 residues. The CDR3, as DNA: TGTGCCAGTAGTATAGAAACCCCCTCAGGGACCTACGAGCAGTACTTC. It specifies CASSIETPSGTYEQYF.

The rearrangement links TRBV2 to TRBJ2-7, with TRBD1 identical over 8 bases. Unmatched junction bases numbered 5, after V lost 6 bases and J lost 1 base. The CDR3 has 14 residues. CDR1 is SNHLY, CDR2 FYNNEI, per germline. This CDR3 reads CASRRDRTSYEQYF. CDR3 in DNA: TGTGCCAGCAGAAGGGACAGGACTTCCTACGAGCAGTACTTC.

J is TRBJ1-1 and V is TRBV11-3, with a weak D call TRBD1 (6 bases). The V gene lost 2 bases and the J gene lost 1 base, with 17 bases spanning the gap. The CDR3 sequence is 17 residues long. Germline CDR1 reads SGHNT; CDR2 reads YENEEA. For the CDR3, the DNA is TGTGCCAGCAGCTTAAATCGGGTGGGGGCTGAGAACACTGAAGCTTTCTTT. Encoded protein: CASSLNRVGAENTEAFF. Combining the CDR3 with reference TRBV11-3 and TRBJ1-1 gives the whole variable domain EAGVVQSPRYKIIEKKQPVAFWCNPISGHNTLYWYLQNLGQGPELLIRYENEEAVDDSQLPKDRFSAERLKGVDSTLKIQPAELGDSAVYLCASSLNRVGAENTEAFFGQGTRLTVV.

This chain uses TRBV27 with TRBJ2-1; 8 positions agree with TRBD2. V was clipped by 4 bases and J by 0 bases; unmatched bases: 2. The CDR3 loop spans 15 amino acids. CDR1 and CDR2 from the germline V gene are MNHEY and SMNVEV (reference sequence). The CDR3: CASSSGTSSYNEQFF. The CDR3 DNA reads TGTGCCAGCAGTTCCGGGACTAGCTCCTACAATGAGCAGTTCTTC.

CDR3 protein: CSVEDTASGGAGEQFF. The CDR3 bases are TGCAGCGTTGAAGATACGGCTAGCGGGGGGGCGGGTGAGCAGTTCTTC. This chain uses TRBV29-1 with TRBJ2-1, with 12 nucleotides matching TRBD2. This CDR3 comprises 16 residues. The J segment lost 9 bases and the V segment lost 0 bases, leaving 9 bases of the junction unmatched. Germline CDR1 reads SQVTM; CDR2 reads ANQGSEA.

The CDR3 loop reads CASSLRWIRDRDNTGRTGELFF. DNA of the CDR3: TGTGCCAGCAGCTTAAGGTGGATTAGGGACAGGGATAATACCGGGAGAACGGGGGAGCTGTTTTTT. The chain recombines TRBV7-3 with TRBJ2-2; 9 bases are shared with TRBD1. The CDR3 covers 22 residues. Germline CDR1 is SGHTA and CDR2 is FQGTGA. V dropped 1 base and J dropped 8; count of bases not matched to a gene: 26.

The rearrangement links TRBV4-1 to TRBJ2-2; 7 bases are a match to TRBD1. This CDR3 comprises 17 residues. Germline loops: CDR1 MGHRA, CDR2 YSYEKL. The ends lost 4 bases at V and 3 bases at J; junction bases unmatched: 11. CDR3 coding DNA: TGCGCCAGCAGCCGTTTAGACAGGGTTCTGGACACCGGGGAGCTGTTTTTT. It yields the protein CASSRLDRVLDTGELFF.

The rearrangement links TRBV5-6 to TRBJ2-7; 8 bases are a match to TRBD1. Germline V gene lookup returns CDR1 SGHDT and CDR2 YYEEEE. V dropped 0 bases and J dropped 3; count of bases not matched to a gene: 5. CDR3 size: 15 residues. This CDR3 is CASSLGVQGDYEQYF. For the CDR3, the DNA is TGTGCCAGCAGCTTGGGAGTACAGGGGGACTACGAGCAGTACTTC. Full variable domain (missing parts from reference TRBV5-6 and TRBJ2-7): DAGVTQSPTHLIKTRGQQVTLRCSPKSGHDTVSWYQQALGQGPQFIFQYYEEEERQRGNFPDRFSGHQFPNYSSELNVNALLLGDSALYLCASSLGVQGDYEQYFGPGTRLTVT.

The chain uses TRBV19 and TRBJ2-7, with a possible D match to TRBD2 (5 bases). V was pared by 1 base and J by 3 bases, with 7 bases between. The CDR3 covers 13 residues. CDR1 is LNHDA and CDR2 is SQIVND in the germline V gene (reference sequence). The CDR3 DNA follows: TGTGCCAGTAGTATAGCCGGGGACTACGAGCAGTACTTC. It specifies CASSIAGDYEQYF. Combining the CDR3 with reference TRBV19 and TRBJ2-7 gives the whole variable domain DGGITQSPKYLFRKEGQNVTLSCEQNLNHDAMYWYRQDPGQGLRLIYYSQIVNDFQKGDIAEGYSVSREKKESFPLTVTSAQKNPTAFYLCASSIAGDYEQYFGPGTRLTVT.

The CDR3 spells CASHRRSSNQPQHF. Written as DNA, the CDR3 is TGTGCCAGCCACCGGAGGTCTAGCAATCAGCCCCAGCATTTT. The chain uses TRBV19 and TRBJ1-5, with D uncertain. Germline CDR1 is LNHDA and CDR2 is SQIVND (reference sequence). V was trimmed by 9 bases and J by 0 bases, leaving 12 bases between them. The CDR3 extends over 14 amino acids. Complete variable domain (other parts from reference TRBV19 and TRBJ1-5): DGGITQSPKYLFRKEGQNVTLSCEQNLNHDAMYWYRQDPGQGLRLIYYSQIVNDFQKGDIAEGYSVSREKKESFPLTVTSAQKNPTAFYLCASHRRSSNQPQHFGDGTRLSIL.